This TCR beta chain was sequenced during a study of cytomegalovirus exposure and HLA in healthy donors. From germline, CDR1 is SGHAT and CDR2 FQNNGV. The V end was cut by 3 bases, the J end by 4 bases, with 16 bases between. CDR3 size: 16 residues. The PCR used 60 Vbeta and 13 Jbeta primers. TCRdb keeps only in-frame clones here, not all; method: immunoSEQ multiplex PCR. This table holds 100,000 or so clones, 65% to 90% found once. This clone was recorded only once. Its target is unknown. Broader study findings: Earlier analysis found most TCR beta V segments productive about 87% or about 30% of the time. Another analysis was done later, and it associated around 15,000 TCR beta sequences with HLA alleles at 0.05 false discovery rate. Later, an analysis found that common viral pathogens appeared to be linked with several of the most significant clusters. Sequencing likely produced, as an artifact, a cluster of highly shared sequence variants.

The genes are TRBV11-2 and TRBJ1-3; weak D call: TRBD1 (5 bases). The TCR comes from a young woman in good health and CMV-seronegative. The specimen sequenced was PBMCs. CDR3 protein: CASSFSDSQGGNTIYF. CDR3 DNA: TGTGCCAGCAGCTTCAGCGACTCCCAGGGAGGAAACACCATATATTTT.